Shown below are 21 T cell receptor beta chains from a single sample sequenced in a study of shared clonotypes between healthy human individuals. Repertoires were generated with immunoSEQ multiplex PCR, while TCRdb's copy carries only in-frame clones and drops some. The table has some 1 million clones, approximately 76% seen once; the top ten hold roughly 1.4%. Sequenced input: memory CD4+ T cells sorted from blood. Subset described: CD45RA-negative fraction. The receptor source for this set is a man aged 18 to 30 in good health.

The rearrangement links TRBV19 to TRBJ2-7; 7 bases line up with TRBD1. Trimming took 5 bases from V and 4 from J; bases not matched to a gene: 8. This CDR3 is 14 amino acids long. Germline loops: CDR1 LNHDA, CDR2 SQIVND (reference sequence). Here the CDR3 reads CASSLGTASYEQYF. The CDR3 DNA follows: TGTGCCAGTAGTTTGGGGACAGCCAGTTACGAGCAGTACTTC.

The V gene is TRBV7-2, the J gene TRBJ2-1; 9 bases align to TRBD2. CDR3 size: 15 residues. The V and J ends lost 2 bases and 4 bases, in that order; junction bases with no gene match: 3. Germline CDR1 reads SGHTA; CDR2 reads FQGNSA. CDR3 coding DNA: TGTGCCAGCAGCTTAAGGCTAGCGGGGTACAATGAGCAGTTCTTC. Protein product: CASSLRLAGYNEQFF.

The table lists this clone with a few counts. The rearrangement links TRBV13 to TRBJ1-6; D remains ambiguous. V was clipped by 6 bases and J by 3 bases, with 15 bases between them. Germline CDR1 reads PRHDT; CDR2 reads FYEKMQ (reference sequence). The CDR3 extends over 16 amino acids. CDR3: CASRSTALSYNSPLHF. The CDR3 DNA sequence: TGTGCCAGCAGGAGTACCGCGCTCAGCTATAATTCACCCCTCCACTTT. The full variable domain, in which reference TRBV13 and TRBJ1-6 provide the parts outside the CDR3, is AAGVIQSPRHLIKEKRETATLKCYPIPRHDTVYWYQQGPGQDPQFLISFYEKMQSDKGSIPDRFSAQQFSDYHSELNMSSLELGDSALYFCASRSTALSYNSPLHFGNGTRLTVT.

The V and J genes are TRBV5-3 and TRBJ2-3; the D call may be TRBD1 or TRBD2 (5 bases each). TRBV5-3 is sorted into the ORF group, with uncertain function. This CDR3 has 13 residues. Trimming removed 6 bases from V and 6 bases from J, with 14 bases in between. This CDR3 reads CARKRWDPDTQYF. CDR3 in DNA: TGTGCCAGAAAACGGTGGGACCCCGATACGCAGTATTTT.

The genes are TRBV28 and TRBJ2-3; D perhaps matches TRBD2 (7 bases). Germline CDR1 reads MDHEN; CDR2 reads SYDVKM. The CDR3 is made up of 15 amino acids. V dropped 2 bases and J dropped 2 bases, with 11 bases sitting between them. In DNA form, the CDR3 reads TGTGCCAGCAGTTTAGACGGGGGGCCCACAGATACGCAGTATTTT. Its protein is CASSLDGGPTDTQYF.

This clone has more than one count but fewer than ten. V gene TRBV5-3 combines with J gene TRBJ2-7; no definite D call. TRBV5-3 is designated an ORF whose function remains uncertain. This CDR3 comprises 13 residues. Trimming left V 4 bases short and J 2 bases short, with 10 bases between. The CDR3 sequence is CARSQTRTYEQYF. The CDR3 coding sequence is TGTGCCAGAAGCCAAACGAGGACCTACGAGCAGTACTTC.

V and J are TRBV10-3 and TRBJ2-7; 8 bases map to TRBD1. Germline lookup yields CDR1 ENHRY and CDR2 SYGVKD. Germline trimming cut 6 bases from V and 9 bases from J; bases unmatched to any gene: 10. The CDR3 runs to 13 residues. The CDR3 DNA follows: TGTGCCATCAGGGACAGGGATCCGGGCGGGCAGTACTTC. Encoded protein: CAIRDRDPGGQYF.

V gene TRBV4-3 combines with J gene TRBJ2-2; 12 bases fit TRBD2. Trimming took 4 bases from V and 7 from J; bases not matched to a gene: 4. Germline V gene data show CDR1 as LGHNA and CDR2 as YSLEER. The CDR3 is 15 residues long. The CDR3 protein is CASSPSGRANGELFF. The CDR3 DNA sequence: TGCGCCAGCAGCCCTAGCGGGAGGGCAAACGGGGAGCTGTTTTTT.

The genes are TRBV29-1 and TRBJ2-5, with 11 bases lining up with TRBD1. The last part of the DNA fits TRBJ2-7 better; the J call may be wrong. Germline V gene data show CDR1 as SQVTM and CDR2 as ANQGSEA. The CDR3 consists of 15 residues. In nucleotides, the CDR3 is TGCAGCGTTAAAGTCGGGACAGGGGGGGGCTACGAGCAGTACTTC. Translating gives CSVKVGTGGGYEQYF.

The gene calls are TRBV7-9 and TRBJ2-1; 8 nucleotides agree with TRBD2. V dropped 1 base and J dropped 7; count of bases not matched to a gene: 6. From germline, CDR1 is SEHNR and CDR2 FQNEAQ (reference sequence). The CDR3 covers 15 residues. CDR3 DNA: TGTGCCAGCAGCTTAGTTACGGGAGGGGGGAATGAGCAGTTCTTC. It yields the protein CASSLVTGGGNEQFF.

The CDR3 protein is CASFLAPPRSNIQYF. As DNA, the CDR3 is TGTGCCAGCTTTCTCGCTCCGCCCCGAAGCAACATTCAGTACTTC. The gene calls are TRBV14 and TRBJ2-4, with D unclear. The CDR3 spans 15 residues. Deletions cut 8 bases from V and 7 bases from J, with 21 bases between. The germline V gene encodes CDR1 SGHDN and CDR2 FVKESK. Full variable domain (outside the CDR3, taken from reference TRBV14 and TRBJ2-4): EAGVTQFPSHSVIEKGQTVTLRCDPISGHDNLYWYRRVMGKEIKFLLHFVKESKQDESGMPNNRFLAERTGGTYSTLKVQPAELEDSGVYFCASFLAPPRSNIQYFGAGTRLSVL.

The chain recombines TRBV7-2 with TRBJ2-7, with 10 nucleotides matching TRBD1. This CDR3 is built from 14 residues. V lost 2 bases to trimming and J lost 4 bases; unmatched junction nucleotides: 2. CDR1 is SGHTA, CDR2 FQGNSA, per germline. The CDR3 protein is CASSLWDRGYEQYF. The CDR3 DNA sequence: TGTGCCAGCAGCTTATGGGACAGGGGTTACGAGCAGTACTTC.

The chain has TRBV28 and TRBJ2-3; D is undetermined. Germline lookup yields CDR1 MDHEN and CDR2 SYDVKM. CDR3 length equals 17 residues. Trimming left V 6 bases short and J 2 bases short, with 21 bases between. CDR3 amino acids: CASSQDQIQLYTDTQYF. DNA for the CDR3: TGTGCCAGCAGCCAAGACCAAATCCAACTTTACACAGATACGCAGTATTTT.

The J gene is TRBJ2-7, the V gene TRBV9; 8 nucleotides line up with TRBD1. Germline CDR1 SGDLS, CDR2 YYNGEE. Trimming removed 4 bases from V and 5 bases from J; junction bases left unmatched: 14. The CDR3 covers 16 residues. This CDR3 reads CASSRDRGGTDDEQYF. In DNA, the CDR3 is TGTGCCAGCAGCAGAGACAGGGGCGGGACGGATGACGAGCAGTACTTC.

In this sample, this clone turned up many times. The same CDR3 also results from other DNA sequences found in this sample. The chain combines TRBV9 with TRBJ1-2, with D possibly being TRBD1 (5 bases). Trimming removed 0 bases from V and 3 bases from J, with 9 bases in between. From germline, CDR1 is SGDLS and CDR2 YYNGEE. The CDR3 is 14 amino acids. DNA for the CDR3: TGTGCCAGCAGCGTAGGTGGAGGGGACTATGGCTACACCTTC. This codes for CASSVGGGDYGYTF.

This rearrangement joins TRBV19 to TRBJ1-4, with D possibly TRBD1 on 5 matching bases. V shed 6 bases and J shed 0 bases, with 14 bases lying between them. Per the germline V gene, CDR1 is LNHDA and CDR2 is SQIVND (reference sequence). CDR3 length: 16 residues. The CDR3 nucleotides read TGTGCCAGTAGGGTAATGGCACAGGCAACTAATGAAAAACTGTTTTTT. Its protein product is CASRVMAQATNEKLFF.

The chain uses TRBV30 and TRBJ2-2, with D hard to call. Trimming removed 2 bases at V and 1 base at J, with 5 bases between. This CDR3 has 13 residues. The germline V gene encodes CDR1 GTSNPN and CDR2 SVGIG (reference sequence). CDR3 in amino acids: CAWSRKNTGELFF. DNA of the CDR3: TGTGCCTGGAGTCGGAAGAACACCGGGGAGCTGTTTTTT. The complete variable domain, with remaining parts taken from reference TRBV30 and TRBJ2-2, reads SQTIHQWPATLVQPVGSPLSLECTVEGTSNPNLYWYRQAAGRGLQLLFYSVGIGQISSEVPQNLSASRPQDRQFILSSKKLLLSDSGFYLCAWSRKNTGELFFGEGSRLTVL.

This clone was counted a few times. V gene TRBV30 combines with J gene TRBJ1-5; 10 bases align to TRBD1. This CDR3 region has 16 residues. Germline-derived CDR1 and CDR2 are GTSNPN and SVGIG (reference sequence). Trimming removed 0 bases from V and 2 bases from J; junction bases left unmatched: 4. The CDR3 DNA follows: TGTGCCTGGAGTGTGCCCGGGACAGGGGGCAATCAGCCCCAGCATTTT. Encoded protein: CAWSVPGTGGNQPQHF. Full variable domain (rest looked up from reference TRBV30 and TRBJ1-5): SQTIHQWPATLVQPVGSPLSLECTVEGTSNPNLYWYRQAAGRGLQLLFYSVGIGQISSEVPQNLSASRPQDRQFILSSKKLLLSDSGFYLCAWSVPGTGGNQPQHFGDGTRLSIL.

The chain recombines TRBV18 with TRBJ2-3; the match to TRBD2 covers 10 bases. Germline V gene sequence: CDR1 KGHSH, CDR2 LQKENI. V was pared by 2 bases and J by 4 bases, with 6 bases of the junction left unmatched. The CDR3 runs to 16 residues. DNA of the CDR3: TGTGCCAGCTCACCAAATCTAGCGGGAGAAGCAGATACGCAGTATTTT. It translates to CASSPNLAGEADTQYF.

This clone has only a few counts. V is TRBV9 and J is TRBJ1-1; D not certain. The CDR3 is made up of 16 amino acids. Germline CDR1 reads SGDLS; CDR2 reads YYNGEE. Deletions cut 0 bases from V and 0 bases from J, with 12 bases between. The CDR3: CASSVGTGNMNTEAFF. Written as DNA, the CDR3 is TGTGCCAGCAGCGTAGGGACGGGCAACATGAACACTGAAGCTTTCTTT.

The V gene is TRBV4-3, the J gene TRBJ1-1; 8 bases are shared with TRBD1. J lost 0 bases, V lost 1 base, and 1 base had no gene match. The V gene's germline CDR1 is LGHNA and CDR2 YSLEER. The CDR3 consists of 15 residues. CDR3: CASSQGTGLNTEAFF. CDR3 DNA: TGCGCCAGCAGCCAAGGGACAGGGCTGAACACTGAAGCTTTCTTT.